This record covers a single T cell receptor beta chain. What it recognizes is unknown. Germline V gene data show CDR1 as SGHAT and CDR2 as FQNNGV. The CDR3 is 18 residues long. V was pared by 0 bases and J by 4 bases, with 10 bases of the junction left unmatched. Only in-frame clones appear in the TCRdb table, and some are missing; sequencing was by immunoSEQ multiplex PCR. The sample has 100,000 to 150,000 clones, approximately 85% seen once. These data originate in a study of T cell responses to AZD1222 COVID-19 vaccine. Whole-study findings and limits: The donors showed a predominance of white British ancestry and of females, with possible underestimation of clonal diversity. Across the whole spike, CD4 TCRs peaked at regions 160-218 and 743-854. Repertoires were collected only later (after the peak T cell response had occurred). Nearly half of spike-specific TCRs reportedly go after variant regions that carry no mutations.

This TCR came from an adult who received the AZD1222 COVID-19 vaccine. The source was peripheral blood, collected 28 days after the second AZD1222 dose. The rearrangement uses TRBV11-2 and TRBJ2-1; 9 positions agree with TRBD2. CDR3 DNA: TGTGCCAGCAGCTTAGAATGGGCGAGCGGGGGGCTTTACAATGAGCAGTTCTTC. This gives the protein CASSLEWASGGLYNEQFF.